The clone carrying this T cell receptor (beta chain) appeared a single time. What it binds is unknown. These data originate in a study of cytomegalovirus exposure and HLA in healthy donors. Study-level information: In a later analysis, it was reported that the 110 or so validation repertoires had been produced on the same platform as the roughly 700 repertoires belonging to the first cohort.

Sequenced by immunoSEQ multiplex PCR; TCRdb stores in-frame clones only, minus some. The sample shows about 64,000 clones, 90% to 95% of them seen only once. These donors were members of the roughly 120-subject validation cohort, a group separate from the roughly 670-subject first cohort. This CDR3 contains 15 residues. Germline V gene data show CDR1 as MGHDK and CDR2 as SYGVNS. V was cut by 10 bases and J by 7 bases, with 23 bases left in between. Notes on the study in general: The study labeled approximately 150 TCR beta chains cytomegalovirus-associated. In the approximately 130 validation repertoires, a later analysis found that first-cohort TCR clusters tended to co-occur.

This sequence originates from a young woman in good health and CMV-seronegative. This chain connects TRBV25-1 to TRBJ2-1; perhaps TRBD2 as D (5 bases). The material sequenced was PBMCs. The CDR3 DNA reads TGTGCCACCAAACTAGTTGGTCTAATTTTTAATGAGCAGTTCTTC. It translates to CATKLVGLIFNEQFF. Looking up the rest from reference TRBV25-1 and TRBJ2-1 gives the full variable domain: EADIYQTPRYLVIGTGKKITLECSQTMGHDKMYWYQQDPGMELHLIHYSYGVNSTEKGDLSSESTVSRIRTEHFPLTLESARPSHTSQYLCATKLVGLIFNEQFFGPGTRLTVL.